The 22 T cell receptor beta chains in this list originate from one sample, sequenced in a study of tumor-infiltrating lymphocytes in oesophageal squamous cell carcinoma. MiXCR was run by TCRdb on the PCR reads, yielding one entry per CDR3 protein. This sample has 15,000 to 20,000 distinct CDR3 sequences, with 45% to 55% found just once. Sequencing was done on a sample of esophageal tumor tissue. The receptors stem from a male donor with esophageal squamous cell carcinoma.

About this clonotype: The junction departs from the called germline gene at one end, perhaps through a read error. The chain combines TRBV7-9 with TRBJ2-5, with a possible D match to TRBD2 (6 bases). This CDR3 has 13 residues. Germline CDR1 SEHNR, CDR2 FQNEAQ (reference sequence). The DNA of the CDR3 is TGTGCTAGCAGCAGGGACTTATACAATGAGCAGTACTTC. Protein sequence: CASSRDLYNEQYF.

This clonotype was seen many times. The gene calls are TRBV5-1 and TRBJ2-5; 12 bases line up with TRBD2. V gave up 1 base and J gave up 5 bases; unmatched junction bases: 3. Per germline, CDR1 SGHRS and CDR2 YFSETQ. The CDR3 has 15 amino acids. CDR3 sequence reads: CASSLRLAGEETQYF. The CDR3 region has the DNA TGCGCCAGCAGCTTGAGACTAGCGGGAGAGGAGACCCAGTACTTC.

This clonotype occurred a few times. The chain carries TRBV7-6 and TRBJ2-7, with 7 positions matching TRBD1. This CDR3 contains 14 residues. Germline CDR1 reads SGHVS; CDR2 reads FNYEAQ. J was trimmed by 3 bases and V by 5 bases; bases with no gene match: 7. This chain's CDR3 is CASSPQTGNYEQYF. Written as DNA, the CDR3 is TGTGCCAGCAGCCCTCAGACAGGGAACTACGAGCAGTACTTC.

A remark on this clonotype: This CDR3 is missing its conserved last phenylalanine or tryptophan, likely due to a read error. The DNA is left out, because the CDR3 cannot be placed on it with certainty; the CDR3 is given as TCRdb lists it. V is TRBV28 and J is TRBJ2-4; TRBD1, as called in the table, went unchecked against the DNA. CDR1 MDHEN and CDR2 SYDVKM come from the germline V gene. From its first to its last residue, the CDR3 has 13 amino acids. This CDR3 is CASRAPYEQYFGN.

This clonotype counts as medium-sized. The chain combines TRBV7-8 with TRBJ2-6; D is undetermined. The CDR3 totals 19 residues. The V gene lost 5 bases and the J gene lost 0 bases, with 20 bases spanning the gap. Germline CDR1 SGHVS, CDR2 FQNEAQ. Written as DNA, the CDR3 is TGTGCCAGCAGCCTGCGTCGGAGAGGCGGTATCTCTGGGGCCAACGTCCTGACTTTC. Its protein product is CASSLRRRGGISGANVLTF.

The sample holds a few counts of this clonotype. This rearrangement joins TRBV11-2 to TRBJ1-2; 12 positions agree with TRBD1. CDR3 size: 17 residues. The germline CDR1 and CDR2 sequences are SGHAT and FQNNGV. With V trimmed by 3 bases and J by 3 bases, 8 bases remained unmatched. CDR3: CASSLGDRGRNDYGYTF. CDR3 in DNA: TGTGCCAGCAGCTTGGGGGACAGGGGGCGTAATGACTATGGCTACACCTTC.

The chain is built from TRBV12-3 or TRBV12-4 and TRBJ1-1; D unclear. Trimming cost V 6 bases and J 7 bases, with 12 bases left between them. There are 12 residues in the CDR3. The CDR3 DNA sequence: TGTGCCAGCAGGGGTGAGGGAAGTGAAGCTTTCTTT. Its protein product is CASRGEGSEAFF.

This clonotype was found a few times. The chain joins TRBV7-2 to TRBJ2-5, with 9 bases lining up with TRBD2. The CDR3 runs 16 residues. J was trimmed by 2 bases and V by 1 base; bases with no gene match: 5. Germline loops: CDR1 SGHTA, CDR2 FQGNSA. This CDR3 is CASSLGLAGTQETQYF. The CDR3 bases are TGTGCCAGCAGCTTAGGTCTAGCGGGAACTCAAGAGACCCAGTACTTC.

This clonotype was recorded a few times. V and J are TRBV7-9 and TRBJ2-4; TRBD1 aligns across 7 bases. The DNA end favors TRBJ2-5, so the J call may be wrong. CDR1 SEHNR and CDR2 FQNEAQ come from the germline V gene (reference sequence). The CDR3 length is 17 residues. CDR3 in DNA: TGTGCCAGCAGCTTAGGGGTCGGGACAGCCCCCTTGGAGACCCAGTACTTC. This translates into CASSLGVGTAPLETQYF.

The gene calls are TRBV12-3 or TRBV12-4 and TRBJ2-3; D assignment may be TRBD1 or TRBD2 (5 bases each). The J call may be incorrect, as the DNA end agrees better with TRBJ2-7. This CDR3 spans 15 amino acids. The CDR3 DNA reads TGTGCCAGCAGTTTATCGGGGCGGTTGTCCTACGAGCAGTACTTC. This encodes CASSLSGRLSYEQYF.

The chain joins TRBV7-4 to TRBJ2-3; D gene unclear. The tail of the sequence fits TRBJ2-7 better, so the J call may be wrong. CDR3 length: 13 residues. CDR1 and CDR2 (germline): SGHVT, SQSDAQ. CDR3 DNA sequence: TGTGCCAGCAGCTCAACCATGGCCTACGAGCAGTACTTC. Amino acids: CASSSTMAYEQYF.

This chain links TRBV7-8 with TRBJ2-1; 9 bases agree with TRBD2. The trim removed 4 bases at V and 2 bases at J, leaving 6 bases unmatched. The CDR3 has 16 amino acids. Germline CDR1 SGHVS, CDR2 FQNEAQ. CDR3 nucleotides: TGTGCCAGCAGCTATACGACTAGCGGAACCTACAATGAGCAGTTCTTC. Its translation: CASSYTTSGTYNEQFF.

The chain recombines TRBV7-2 with TRBJ2-1, with 8 bases matching TRBD2. The V segment lost 3 bases and the J segment 2 bases; nucleotides outside the gene matches: 3. CDR3 length: 15 amino acids. Germline V gene lookup returns CDR1 SGHTA and CDR2 FQGNSA. The CDR3 sequence: CASSFFSGTYNEQFF. The CDR3 nucleotides are TGTGCCAGCAGCTTCTTTAGCGGGACCTACAATGAGCAGTTCTTC.

This chain connects TRBV6-1 to TRBJ1-4, with 8 bases that match TRBD1. Germline lookup yields CDR1 MNHNS and CDR2 SASEGT. Trimming cost V 6 bases and J 0 bases; bases outside gene matches: 0. This CDR3 region has 14 residues. CDR3 in DNA: TGTGCCAGCAGGACAGGGGCAACTAATGAAAAACTGTTTTTT. This encodes CASRTGATNEKLFF.

V and J are TRBV5-4 and TRBJ1-1; D is unresolved. The J call may be incorrect, as the DNA end agrees better with TRBJ1-6. Germline values: CDR1 SGHNT, CDR2 YYREEE (reference sequence). This CDR3 has 15 amino acids. The CDR3 loop reads CASSFSLGGNSPLHF. In DNA, the CDR3 is TGTGCCAGCAGCTTTTCGCTGGGAGGGAATTCACCCCTCCACTTT.

The V call is TRBV7-2, the J call TRBJ2-1; 7 bases agree with TRBD1. The J call may be mistaken, given a closer DNA end match to TRBJ2-7. This CDR3 has 15 amino acids. Looked up from germline, CDR1 is SGHTA and CDR2 is FQGNSA. CDR3: CASAQQGPLTYEQYF. The CDR3 region has the DNA TGTGCCAGCGCCCAACAGGGGCCCCTAACCTACGAGCAGTACTTC.

The chain links TRBV7-2 to TRBJ1-4; D remains ambiguous. The J call is doubtful: the DNA matches TRBJ2-2 better. CDR3 length: 12 residues. Germline CDR1 and CDR2: SGHTA and FQGNSA. CDR3 amino acids: CASSLAHGELFF. In DNA form, the CDR3 reads TGTGCCAGCAGCTTAGCTCACGGGGAGCTGTTTTTT.

The rearrangement uses TRBV7-2 and TRBJ2-3; TRBD2 aligns across 12 bases. This CDR3 has 16 amino acids. V lost 3 bases and J lost 1; bases outside the gene matches: 2. The germline CDR1 and CDR2 sequences are SGHTA and FQGNSA. In nucleotides, the CDR3 is TGTGCCAGCAGCTTCCGGACTAGCGGGGGCACAGATACGCAGTATTTT. Protein sequence: CASSFRTSGGTDTQYF.

This clonotype was detected many times. The CDR3 carries no conserved terminal phenylalanine or tryptophan, so it likely arises from a read error. It is unclear where the CDR3 begins or ends on the DNA, so no DNA is shown, and the CDR3 is as TCRdb lists it. The CDR3 spells CASSSTDRFLLGYTFGS. The genes are TRBV6-2 or TRBV6-3 and TRBJ2-7; the table's D gene call, TRBD1, was not cross checked with the DNA. The CDR3 sequence runs 17 residues, both termini included. Germline V gene sequence: CDR1 MNHEY, CDR2 SVGEGT.

This chain joins TRBV24-1 and TRBJ2-7; D might be TRBD2 (6 bases). The germline gives CDR1 KGHDR, CDR2 SFDVKD. Trimming stripped 5 bases from V and 7 bases from J, with 17 bases between. The CDR3 is 14 residues long. The CDR3 reads CATSVPGVVDEQYF. CDR3 nucleotides: TGTGCCACCAGTGTTCCGGGAGTAGTCGATGAGCAGTACTTC.

This clonotype was detected a few times. The chain has TRBV6-1 and TRBJ2-5, with D unclear. The DNA end favors TRBJ2-7, so the J call may be wrong. The CDR3 covers 14 residues. The germline gives CDR1 MNHNS, CDR2 SASEGT. CDR3 amino acids: CASSEPNTAYEQYF. CDR3 in DNA: TGTGCCAGCAGTGAACCGAACACGGCCTACGAGCAGTACTTC.

This clonotype was observed a single time. V is TRBV7-3 and J is TRBJ2-1, with no clear D. The J call is in doubt because the DNA end fits TRBJ2-4 better. CDR1 is SGHTA, CDR2 FQGTGA, per germline. This CDR3 contains 14 residues. The CDR3 coding sequence is TGTGCCAGCAGCTTAGCTAGACCCCATAACATTCAGTACTTC. Translated: CASSLARPHNIQYF.